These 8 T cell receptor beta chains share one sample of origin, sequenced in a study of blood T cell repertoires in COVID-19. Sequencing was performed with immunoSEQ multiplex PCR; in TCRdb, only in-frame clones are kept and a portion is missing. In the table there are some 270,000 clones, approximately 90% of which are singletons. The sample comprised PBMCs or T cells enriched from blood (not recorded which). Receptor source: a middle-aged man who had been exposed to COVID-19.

The CDR3 DNA follows: TGTGCCATCAGTTCGGGACTAGCAGGTCGGCTCTCCGAGCAGTACTTC. Its protein product is CAISSGLAGRLSEQYF. V gene TRBV10-3 combines with J gene TRBJ2-7; TRBD2 aligns across 9 bases. The CDR3 totals 16 residues. Germline values: CDR1 ENHRY, CDR2 SYGVKD. J lost 6 bases, V lost 5 bases, and 14 bases had no gene match.

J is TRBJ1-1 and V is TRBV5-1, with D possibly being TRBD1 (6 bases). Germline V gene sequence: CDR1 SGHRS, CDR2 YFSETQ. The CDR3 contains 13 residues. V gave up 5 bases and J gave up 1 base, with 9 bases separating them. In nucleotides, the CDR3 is TGCGCCAGCAGGAGGGGGTGGAACACTGAAGCTTTCTTT. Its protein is CASRRGWNTEAFF. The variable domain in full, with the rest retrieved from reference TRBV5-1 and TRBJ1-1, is KAGVTQTPRYLIKTRGQQVTLSCSPISGHRSVSWYQQTPGQGLQFLFEYFSETQRNKGNFPGRFSGRQFSNSRSEMNVSTLELGDSALYLCASRRGWNTEAFFGQGTRLTVV.

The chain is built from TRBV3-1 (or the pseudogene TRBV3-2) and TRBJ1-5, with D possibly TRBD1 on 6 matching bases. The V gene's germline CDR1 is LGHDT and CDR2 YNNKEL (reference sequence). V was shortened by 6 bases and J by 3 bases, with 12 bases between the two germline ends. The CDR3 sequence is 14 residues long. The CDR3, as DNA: TGTGCCAGCAGGGCGAGGGGGAACAATCAGCCCCAGCATTTT. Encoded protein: CASRARGNNQPQHF.

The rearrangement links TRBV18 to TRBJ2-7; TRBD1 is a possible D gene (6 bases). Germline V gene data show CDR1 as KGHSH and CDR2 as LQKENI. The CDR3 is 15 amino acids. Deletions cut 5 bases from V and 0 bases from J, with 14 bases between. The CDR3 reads CASSIGQISSYEQYF. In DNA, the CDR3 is TGTGCCAGCTCAATAGGACAGATAAGCTCCTACGAGCAGTACTTC.

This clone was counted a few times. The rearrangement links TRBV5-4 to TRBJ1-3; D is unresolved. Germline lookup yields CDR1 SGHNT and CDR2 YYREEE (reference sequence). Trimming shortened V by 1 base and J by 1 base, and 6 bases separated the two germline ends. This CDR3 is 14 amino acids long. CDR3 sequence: CASSLPGSGNTIYF. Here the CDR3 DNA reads TGTGCCAGCAGCTTGCCCGGGTCTGGAAACACCATATATTTT.

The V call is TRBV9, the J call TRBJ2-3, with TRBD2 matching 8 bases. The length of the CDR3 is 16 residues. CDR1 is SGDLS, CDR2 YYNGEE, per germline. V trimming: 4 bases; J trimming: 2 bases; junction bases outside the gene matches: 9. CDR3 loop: CASSPPAGVNTDTQYF. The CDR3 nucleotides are TGTGCCAGCAGCCCCCCAGCGGGAGTTAACACAGATACGCAGTATTTT.

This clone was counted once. This chain's CDR3 is CASSFGQGNRNGYTF. As DNA, the CDR3 is TGTGCCAGCAGTTTCGGACAGGGTAACCGCAATGGCTACACCTTC. The V gene is TRBV28, the J gene TRBJ1-2; 8 nucleotides agree with TRBD1. Looked up from germline, CDR1 is MDHEN and CDR2 is SYDVKM. This CDR3 contains 15 residues. The V and J ends lost 3 bases and 6 bases, in that order; junction bases with no gene match: 9.

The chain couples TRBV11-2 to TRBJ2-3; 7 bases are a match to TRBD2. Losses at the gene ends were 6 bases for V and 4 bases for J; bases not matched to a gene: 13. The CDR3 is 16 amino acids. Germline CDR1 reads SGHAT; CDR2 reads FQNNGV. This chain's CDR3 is CASSSTRGFGPDTQYF. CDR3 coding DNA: TGTGCCAGCAGTTCCACGCGGGGGTTCGGTCCAGATACGCAGTATTTT.